This T cell receptor beta chain was observed in a study of tumor-infiltrating lymphocytes in primary liver carcinoma. TCR beta cDNA was reverse-transcribed from roughly 0.45 ug of total RNA. The reaction used a constant-region primer and ProtoScript II reverse transcriptase. ARM-PCR was slightly modified, and three nested multiplex PCR rounds with it gave rise to the TCR beta libraries. Researchers ran the first two PCR rounds for around 10 cycles each with TRBV1-TRBV30 forward primers and a C-beta reverse primer. TCRdb redid the calling of the multiplex PCR reads with MiXCR, one entry per CDR3 protein. The sample carries about 310,000 distinct CDR3 sequences, approximately 54% recorded once. Per the germline V gene, CDR1 is SGHNT and CDR2 is YYREEE (reference sequence). The CDR3 loop spans 14 amino acids. Deletions cut 5 bases from V and 0 bases from J, with 9 bases between. In addition to blood RNA drawn from unsorted whole blood, germline DNA was extracted.

The receptor comes from a woman in her 30s with primary liver carcinoma and hepatitis B virus infection. V and J are TRBV5-4 and TRBJ2-4; D possibly corresponds to TRBD2 (5 bases). Sample: peripheral blood. The CDR3 DNA sequence: TGTGCCAGCAGGGGAGACCTAGCCAAAAACATTCAGTACTTC. It yields the protein CASRGDLAKNIQYF.